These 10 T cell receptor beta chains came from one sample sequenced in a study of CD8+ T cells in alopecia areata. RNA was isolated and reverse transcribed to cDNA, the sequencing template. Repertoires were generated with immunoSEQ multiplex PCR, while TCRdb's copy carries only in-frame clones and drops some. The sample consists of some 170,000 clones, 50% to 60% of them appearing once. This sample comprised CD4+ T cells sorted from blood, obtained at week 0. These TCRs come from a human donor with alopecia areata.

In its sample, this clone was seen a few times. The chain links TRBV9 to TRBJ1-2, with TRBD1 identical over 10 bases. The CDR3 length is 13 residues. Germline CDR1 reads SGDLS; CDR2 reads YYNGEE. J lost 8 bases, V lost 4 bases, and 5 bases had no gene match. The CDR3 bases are TGTGCCAGCAGCACAGGGACAGGGGAAGGCTACACCTTC. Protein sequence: CASSTGTGEGYTF. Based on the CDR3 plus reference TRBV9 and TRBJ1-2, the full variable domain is DSGVTQTPKHLITATGQRVTLRCSPRSGDLSVYWYQQSLDQGLQFLIQYYNGEERAKGNILERFSAQQFPDLHSELNLSSLELGDSALYFCASSTGTGEGYTFGSGTRLTVV.

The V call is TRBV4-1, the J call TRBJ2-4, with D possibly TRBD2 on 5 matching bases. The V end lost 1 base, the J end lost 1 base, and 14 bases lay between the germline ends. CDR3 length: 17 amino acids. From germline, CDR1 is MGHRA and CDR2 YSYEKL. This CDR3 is CASSQGTVDMAKNIQYF. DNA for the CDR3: TGCGCCAGCAGCCAAGGGACTGTGGATATGGCCAAAAACATTCAGTACTTC.

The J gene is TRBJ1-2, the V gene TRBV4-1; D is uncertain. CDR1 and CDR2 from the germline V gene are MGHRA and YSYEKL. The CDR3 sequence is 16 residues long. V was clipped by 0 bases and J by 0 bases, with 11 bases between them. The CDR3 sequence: CASSQEVRDTNYGYTF. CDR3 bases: TGCGCCAGCAGCCAAGAGGTCCGTGATACTAACTATGGCTACACCTTC.

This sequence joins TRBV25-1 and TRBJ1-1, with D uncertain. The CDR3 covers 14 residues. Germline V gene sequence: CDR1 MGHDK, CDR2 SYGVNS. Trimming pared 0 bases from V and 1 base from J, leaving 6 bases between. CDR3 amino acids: CASSEYVGNTEAFF. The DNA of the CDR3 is TGTGCCAGCAGTGAATATGTGGGGAACACTGAAGCTTTCTTT.

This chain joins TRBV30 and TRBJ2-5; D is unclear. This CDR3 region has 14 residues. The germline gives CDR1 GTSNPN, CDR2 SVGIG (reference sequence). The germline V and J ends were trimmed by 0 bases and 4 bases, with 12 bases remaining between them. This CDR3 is CAWSVGSPGETQYF. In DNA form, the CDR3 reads TGTGCCTGGAGTGTAGGGTCGCCCGGAGAGACCCAGTACTTC.

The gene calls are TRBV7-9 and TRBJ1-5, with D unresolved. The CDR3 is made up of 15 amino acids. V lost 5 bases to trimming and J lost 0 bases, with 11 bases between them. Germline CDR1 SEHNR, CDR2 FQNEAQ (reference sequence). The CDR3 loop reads CASSPMGDSNQPQHF. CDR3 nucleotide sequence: TGTGCCAGCAGCCCCATGGGAGATAGCAATCAGCCCCAGCATTTT.

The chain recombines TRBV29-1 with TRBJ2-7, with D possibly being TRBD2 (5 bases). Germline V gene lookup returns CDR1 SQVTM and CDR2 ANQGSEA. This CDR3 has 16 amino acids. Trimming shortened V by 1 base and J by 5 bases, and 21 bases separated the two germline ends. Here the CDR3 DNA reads TGCAGCGTTGAAGTAAGGGCACTCTCGGGGTTTAACGAGCAGTACTTC. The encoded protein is CSVEVRALSGFNEQYF.

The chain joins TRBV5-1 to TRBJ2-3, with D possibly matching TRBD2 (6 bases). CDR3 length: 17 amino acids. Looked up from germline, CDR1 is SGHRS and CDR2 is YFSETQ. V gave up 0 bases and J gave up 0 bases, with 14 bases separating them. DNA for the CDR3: TGCGCCAGCAGCTTGGAACCGCCTGGGGGGAGCACAGATACGCAGTATTTT. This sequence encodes CASSLEPPGGSTDTQYF.

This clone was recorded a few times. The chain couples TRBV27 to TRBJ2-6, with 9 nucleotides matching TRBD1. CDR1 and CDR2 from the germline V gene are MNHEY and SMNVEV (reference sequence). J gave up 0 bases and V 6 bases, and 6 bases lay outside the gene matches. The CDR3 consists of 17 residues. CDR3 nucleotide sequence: TGTGCCAGCAGGAGGACAGGGGTAGGCTCTGGGGCCAACGTCCTGACTTTC. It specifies CASRRTGVGSGANVLTF.

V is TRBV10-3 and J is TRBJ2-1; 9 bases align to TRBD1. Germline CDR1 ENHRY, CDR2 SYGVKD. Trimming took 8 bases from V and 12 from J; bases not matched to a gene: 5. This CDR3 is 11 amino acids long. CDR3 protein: CAIAGTGPQFF. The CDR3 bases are TGTGCCATCGCCGGGACAGGGCCGCAGTTCTTC.